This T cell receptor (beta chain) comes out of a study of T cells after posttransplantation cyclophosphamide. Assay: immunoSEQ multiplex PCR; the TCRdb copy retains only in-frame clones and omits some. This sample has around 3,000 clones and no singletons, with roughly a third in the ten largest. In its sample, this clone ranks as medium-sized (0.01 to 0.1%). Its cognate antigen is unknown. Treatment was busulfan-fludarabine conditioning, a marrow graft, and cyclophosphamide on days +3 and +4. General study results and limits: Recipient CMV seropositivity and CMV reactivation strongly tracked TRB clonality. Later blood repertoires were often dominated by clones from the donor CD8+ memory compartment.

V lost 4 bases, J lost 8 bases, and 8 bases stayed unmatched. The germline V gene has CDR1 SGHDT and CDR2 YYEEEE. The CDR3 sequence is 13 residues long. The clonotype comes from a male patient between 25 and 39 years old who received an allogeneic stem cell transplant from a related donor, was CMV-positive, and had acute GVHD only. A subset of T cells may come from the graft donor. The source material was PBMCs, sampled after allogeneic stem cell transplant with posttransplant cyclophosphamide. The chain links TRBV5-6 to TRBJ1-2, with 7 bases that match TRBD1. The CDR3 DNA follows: TGTGCCAGCAGCCTACCCGAAGGGGGCGGCTACACCTTC. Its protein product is CASSLPEGGGYTF.